These 26 T cell receptor beta chains were all obtained from the same sample, sequenced in a study of beta chain features in type 1 diabetes. Study-wide results and limits: Type 1 diabetes patients had TCRB CDR3s that were shorter (moderately but significantly so) in all four CD4+ subsets.

The study reverse transcribed the entire isolated RNA, so it sequenced expressed TCRB transcripts. Clones were read by immunoSEQ multiplex PCR, and TCRdb kept only the in-frame ones, dropping some. The sample gives about 650,000 clones, 9.5% to 15% of which show up once; around 0.12% is in the top ten. These receptors lack a known antigen. Source material: naive CD4+ T cells from blood. The receptors were gathered from a man between 25 and 39 years old with type 1 diabetes.

There are a few counts of this clone. The V and J genes are TRBV2 and TRBJ1-2; D call uncertain. Trimming pared 2 bases from V and 8 bases from J, leaving 12 bases between. The CDR3 has 13 amino acids. CDR1 and CDR2 (germline): SNHLY, FYNNEI. CDR3 sequence reads: CASSEQAALGYTF. Written as DNA, the CDR3 is TGTGCCAGCAGTGAACAGGCAGCCCTGGGCTACACCTTC.

The chain links TRBV7-9 to TRBJ2-7; D remains unclear. Germline values: CDR1 SEHNR, CDR2 FQNEAQ (reference sequence). The V end lost 3 bases, the J end lost 6 bases, and 12 bases lay between the germline ends. CDR3 length equals 13 residues. DNA of the CDR3: TGTGCCAGCAGCTTGCGAGCGCCCGGCGAGCAGTACTTC. Protein product: CASSLRAPGEQYF.

The chain combines TRBV6-5 with TRBJ1-1, with 7 nucleotides matching TRBD1. V was pared by 6 bases and J by 0 bases, with 4 bases of the junction left unmatched. In germline, CDR1 is MNHEY, CDR2 SVGAGI. This CDR3 is built from 14 residues. CDR3 nucleotide sequence: TGTGCCAGCAGGGATACAGGGGTGAACACTGAAGCTTTCTTT. It encodes CASRDTGVNTEAFF.

The V call is TRBV6-6, the J call TRBJ2-3; D might be TRBD1 or TRBD2, each matching 5 bases. With 2 bases removed from V and 3 bases from J, the gap between germline ends came to 12 bases. Germline V gene data show CDR1 as MNHNY and CDR2 as SVGAGI (reference sequence). The CDR3 covers 15 residues. CDR3 sequence reads: CASSYHGGSTDTQYF. CDR3 DNA: TGTGCCAGCAGTTACCATGGGGGATCAACAGATACGCAGTATTTT.

In the case of this clone: The same CDR3 also results from other DNA sequences found in this sample. The V gene is TRBV5-1, the J gene TRBJ2-5; 8 bases align to TRBD1. The CDR3 is 14 amino acids. CDR1 is SGHRS and CDR2 is YFSETQ in the germline V gene. V shed 4 bases and J 5 bases; nucleotides not matched to a gene: 7. This chain's CDR3 is CASSPDRAEETQYF. The CDR3 DNA sequence: TGCGCCAGCAGCCCGGACAGGGCCGAGGAGACCCAGTACTTC.

CDR3 amino acids: CASSLTQGIDGYTF. The CDR3 nucleotides read TGTGCCAGCAGCCTCACCCAGGGAATCGATGGCTACACCTTC. The chain uses TRBV27 and TRBJ1-2; D is possibly TRBD1 (5 bases). Germline assignment: CDR1 MNHEY and CDR2 SMNVEV (reference sequence). This CDR3 spans 14 amino acids. Trimming took 6 bases from V and 6 from J, leaving 17 bases between them.

This clone turned up a few times. This chain joins TRBV12-5 and TRBJ2-7, with D unresolved. CDR1 and CDR2 (germline): LGHNT, FRNRAP. CDR3 length: 11 residues. The V end was cut by 7 bases, the J end by 3 bases, with 7 bases between. Here the CDR3 reads CASVSFYEQYF. Written as DNA, the CDR3 is TGTGCTAGTGTTTCCTTCTACGAGCAGTACTTC.

This clone was seen more than once but under ten times. The chain employs TRBV27 and TRBJ2-5, with D possibly being TRBD1 (8 bases). V lost 8 bases, J lost 3 bases, and 25 bases lay in between. CDR3 length equals 17 residues. Germline lookup yields CDR1 MNHEY and CDR2 SMNVEV (reference sequence). The CDR3 coding sequence is TGTGCCAGCGGGGAGGGGCAGGGGGCCTTCTGGAAAGAGACCCAGTACTTC. Its translation: CASGEGQGAFWKETQYF.

The chain employs TRBV30 and TRBJ2-1, with no clear D. CDR1 is GTSNPN, CDR2 SVGIG, per germline (reference sequence). Trimming took off 4 bases at V and 0 bases at J, with 4 bases between the two ends. The CDR3 is 12 amino acids. The CDR3 region is CAWTHSYNEQFF. The CDR3, as DNA: TGTGCCTGGACCCACTCCTACAATGAGCAGTTCTTC.

A few counts support this clone. The V gene is TRBV5-6, the J gene TRBJ2-5; tentative D call: TRBD1 (5 bases). The CDR3 contains 13 residues. CDR1 and CDR2 (germline): SGHDT, YYEEEE. Deletions cut 0 bases from V and 5 bases from J, with 8 bases between. The CDR3 spells CASSLAGRETQYF. DNA of the CDR3: TGTGCCAGCAGCTTGGCAGGGCGCGAGACCCAGTACTTC.

The V gene is TRBV6-5, the J gene TRBJ1-1, with a possible D match to TRBD1 (6 bases). The CDR3 runs 14 residues. V lost 6 bases, J lost 1 base, and 12 bases lay in between. Germline V gene lookup returns CDR1 MNHEY and CDR2 SVGAGI. The CDR3 DNA is TGTGCCAGCAGGACCTGGGGGCAGAACACTGAAGCTTTCTTT. It codes for CASRTWGQNTEAFF.

V is TRBV7-9 and J is TRBJ1-6; D is unresolved. Germline V gives CDR1 SEHNR, CDR2 FQNEAQ (reference sequence). Trimming pared 2 bases from V and 8 bases from J, leaving 10 bases between. This CDR3 spans 14 amino acids. The CDR3: CASSLTGVDSPLHF. The CDR3 nucleotides read TGTGCCAGCAGCTTAACCGGGGTCGATTCACCCCTCCACTTT.

The chain is built from TRBV9 and TRBJ2-3; D may be TRBD1 (6 bases). The V and J ends lost 0 bases and 11 bases respectively, with 16 bases between them. The CDR3 covers 14 residues. Germline-derived CDR1 and CDR2 are SGDLS and YYNGEE. The CDR3 nucleotides read TGTGCCAGCAGCGTAGAGTCCCTGAGGGGGAGGCAGTATTTT. Encoded protein: CASSVESLRGRQYF.

This clone has only a few counts. J is TRBJ1-5 and V is TRBV30, with no clear D. Germline CDR1 GTSNPN, CDR2 SVGIG (reference sequence). CDR3 length: 17 residues. Trimming took off 0 bases at V and 2 bases at J, with 17 bases between the two ends. CDR3 sequence reads: CAWSVPLGRKGNQPQHF. CDR3 nucleotides: TGTGCCTGGAGTGTACCGCTCGGGAGAAAAGGCAATCAGCCCCAGCATTTT.

The chain carries TRBV6-5 and TRBJ2-1, with 8 nucleotides matching TRBD2. This CDR3 is built from 16 residues. Germline V CDR1 and CDR2: MNHEY, SVGAGI. J gave up 3 bases and V 0 bases, and 4 bases lay outside the gene matches. CDR3 loop: CASSYSQRGSYNEQFF. CDR3 DNA sequence: TGTGCCAGCAGTTACTCCCAGCGGGGGAGCTACAATGAGCAGTTCTTC.

This clone was seen a few times. This chain links TRBV5-4 with TRBJ2-7; tentatively, D is TRBD1 (6 bases). The V and J ends lost 0 bases and 5 bases respectively, with 12 bases between them. CDR1 is SGHNT, CDR2 YYREEE, per germline (reference sequence). CDR3 length equals 14 residues. The DNA for the CDR3 is TGTGCCAGCAGCTTGGCCGGGACATCCCACGAGCAGTACTTC. Translating gives CASSLAGTSHEQYF.

The chain employs TRBV7-2 and TRBJ1-5; D is unclear. This CDR3 is built from 14 residues. Per germline, CDR1 SGHTA and CDR2 FQGNSA. V gave up 4 bases and J gave up 4 bases, with 11 bases separating them. The CDR3 loop reads CASSSRTGNQPQHF. The CDR3 DNA reads as TGTGCCAGCAGCTCCCGGACCGGTAATCAGCCCCAGCATTTT.

This clone showed up just a few times. This sample also contains other DNA sequences that code for the same CDR3. J is TRBJ2-3 and V is TRBV9; D remains ambiguous. Per the germline V gene, CDR1 is SGDLS and CDR2 is YYNGEE. The CDR3 is 14 residues long. The germline V and J ends were trimmed by 1 base and 0 bases, with 6 bases remaining between them. CDR3: CASSVRGSTDTQYF. In nucleotides, the CDR3 is TGTGCCAGCAGCGTACGCGGAAGCACAGATACGCAGTATTTT. Full variable domain (rest looked up from reference TRBV9 and TRBJ2-3): DSGVTQTPKHLITATGQRVTLRCSPRSGDLSVYWYQQSLDQGLQFLIQYYNGEERAKGNILERFSAQQFPDLHSELNLSSLELGDSALYFCASSVRGSTDTQYFGPGTRLTVL.

The rearrangement uses TRBV7-3 and TRBJ1-1; 7 bases map to TRBD1. V was clipped by 5 bases and J by 10 bases; unmatched bases: 10. The length of the CDR3 is 13 residues. Germline CDR1 SGHTA, CDR2 FQGTGA. The CDR3: CASSLFRGLGAFF. CDR3 in DNA: TGTGCCAGCAGCCTATTCAGGGGGTTAGGAGCTTTCTTT.

The CDR3 sequence is CASSQELAGDTDTQYF. DNA for the CDR3: TGCGCCAGCAGCCAAGAACTAGCGGGGGACACAGATACGCAGTATTTT. The chain has TRBV4-1 and TRBJ2-3; 11 bases are shared with TRBD2. This CDR3 has 16 amino acids. Germline assignment: CDR1 MGHRA and CDR2 YSYEKL. The junction had 1 base not matched to a gene; V was cut back by 0 bases and J by 2 bases.

The rearrangement uses TRBV5-1 and TRBJ1-1, with a tentative D call TRBD1 (5 bases). Germline CDR1 SGHRS, CDR2 YFSETQ. Trimming removed 2 bases at V and 2 bases at J, with 13 bases between. CDR3 size: 15 residues. CDR3 in DNA: TGCGCCAGCAGCTTCCTGGGACCGCGAAACACTGAAGCTTTCTTT. It specifies CASSFLGPRNTEAFF.

This clone was counted a few times. At one end, the junction sequence differs from germline, possibly due to a read error. V and J are TRBV7-7 and TRBJ1-1; D may be TRBD1 (5 bases). This CDR3 has 18 amino acids. Germline lookup yields CDR1 SSHAT and CDR2 FNYEAQ (reference sequence). CDR3 residues: CASSSRLGRFYPNTEAFF. The CDR3 coding sequence is TGTGCTAGCAGCTCCCGCCTGGGGCGTTTTTATCCGAACACTGAAGCTTTCTTT.

The CDR3 nucleotides are TGTGCCGGCAAGGACAGGGTCTACGAGCAGTACTTC. Amino acids: CAGKDRVYEQYF. This chain uses TRBV2 with TRBJ2-7; 8 nucleotides agree with TRBD1. Germline loops: CDR1 SNHLY, CDR2 FYNNEI. The CDR3 extends over 12 amino acids. With V trimmed by 11 bases and J by 3 bases, 6 bases remained unmatched.

The V and J genes are TRBV7-8 and TRBJ2-1; possible D gene TRBD2, 7 bases. CDR3 length equals 16 residues. Germline V lookup: CDR1 SGHVS, CDR2 FQNEAQ. Trimming took 5 bases from V and 3 from J, leaving 17 bases between them. The CDR3 loop reads CASSRTGGNGYNEQFF. The CDR3 DNA sequence: TGTGCCAGCAGCCGCACGGGGGGCAATGGCTACAATGAGCAGTTCTTC.

The chain employs TRBV5-1 and TRBJ1-5; possibly TRBD1 for D (5 bases). CDR3 size: 16 residues. Trimming took 0 bases from V and 5 from J, leaving 15 bases between them. Germline V gives CDR1 SGHRS, CDR2 YFSETQ. The CDR3 sequence is CASSLGGLDIHQPQHF. In DNA, the CDR3 is TGCGCCAGCAGCTTGGGTGGTTTGGACATCCATCAGCCCCAGCATTTT.

The chain has TRBV4-2 and TRBJ2-2; D unclear. The germline V and J ends were trimmed by 1 base and 8 bases, with 2 bases remaining between them. This CDR3 comprises 11 residues. In germline, CDR1 is LGHNA, CDR2 YNFKEQ. The CDR3 nucleotides are TGTGCCAGCAGCCAAGCAGGGGAGCTGTTTTTT. Translation gives CASSQAGELFF.